The source of this TCR beta chain is a study of blood T cell repertoires in COVID-19 (dated by TCRdb to the early 2020s). As for the study more broadly: Collaborator samples came from the United States, Italy and Spain and covered acute and convalescent phases of COVID-19. The samples were drawn from the first 160 participants of the ongoing ImmuneRACE study and from under 1,500 subjects provided by 6 global collaborators. The sample metadata nearly always contained a de-identified subject ID, COVID-19 status, age in years and sex. Subjects who had been exposed to COVID-19, were actively infected with it, or had recovered from it provided the deeply sampled blood TCRbeta repertoires that made up the dataset. The prospective study material was composed of cDNA or gDNA derived from T cells, B-cell-depleted T cells, or PBMCs. HLA class I and class II types, where available, came from metadata supplied by the sample provider rather than from assay-based typing. A freely available public database, intended as a resource for researchers studying the immune response to SARS-CoV-2, is where the repertoires were released.

V lost 2 bases and J lost 1 base; the stretch between them is 11 bases long. The CDR3 sequence holds 14 residues, the cysteine and phenylalanine included. Only CDR3 DNA is held: 42 bases, read in frame from base 1. CDR1 and CDR2 (GTSNPN, SVGIG) derive from the germline V gene (reference sequence). Participants in the prospective study were aged roughly 18 to 100 years, lived in 24 United States geographic areas, and enrolled through a virtual design. In the prospective study, participants were assigned to cohorts based on the clinical history participants reported in a screening survey and a study questionnaire. Recovered participants in ImmuneRACE Cohort 3 were defined as having two consecutive negative NP/OP PCR tests, clearance from a healthcare professional, or resolution of symptoms. In the prospective study, mobile phlebotomists collected whole blood, serum and a nasopharyngeal or oropharyngeal swab from each participant. Over a roughly 2-month period, participants in the prospective study had the option of providing additional blood draws and questionnaires. Blood samples from the prospective study were shipped frozen or at room temperature prior to DNA extraction.

TCRbeta CDR3 regions were amplified from genomic DNA using the immunoSEQ Assay, a bias-controlled multiplex PCR. On the authors' methods: The number of nucleated cells in each sample was estimated by amplification of reference gene primers within the assay. Sequence reads were collapsed and filtered to measure the absolute abundance of every unique TCRbeta CDR3 rearrangement. Productive Simpson clonality was computed per sample as the square root of Simpson's diversity index over productive rearrangements. Drawn from immuneACCESS, this table holds only the in-frame rearrangements with V and J called that TCRdb kept. Clones are partly lost; checked studies trace under half to an unresolved V gene and leave the rest unexplained. From that table come the V and J calls and clone size; the DNA was used to work out D and trimming. The table for this sample lists under 300,000 clones; under 90% of them were counted only once. The top ten constitute 15% to 17% of the sample.

Findings and caveats that apply to the study as a whole: Clinical and demographic metadata were provided uncurated, with the amount varying by source and participant.

This clone was picked up a small number of times. Its antigen has not been determined. Within one base of it there is no much larger clone, and no base qualities were kept. The chain is made from TRBV30 and TRBJ1-1; TRBD1 might be the D gene, on 5 matching bases. The origin of this receptor is a man aged 18 to 30 who had recovered from COVID-19. Material for sequencing was PBMCs or T cells enriched from blood (not recorded which). The CDR3 protein: CAWSPGLTNTEAFF. The nucleotide sequence is TGTGCCTGGAGTCCGGGACTTACGAACACTGAAGCTTTCTTT.